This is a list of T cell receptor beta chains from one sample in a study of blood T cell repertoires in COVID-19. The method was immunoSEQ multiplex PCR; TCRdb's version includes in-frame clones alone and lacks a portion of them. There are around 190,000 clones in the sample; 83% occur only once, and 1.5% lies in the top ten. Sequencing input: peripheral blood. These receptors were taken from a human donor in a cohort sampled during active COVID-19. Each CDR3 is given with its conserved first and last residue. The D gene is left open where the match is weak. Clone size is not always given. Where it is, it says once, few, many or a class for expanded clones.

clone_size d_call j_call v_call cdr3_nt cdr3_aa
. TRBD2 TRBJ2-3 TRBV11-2 TGTGCCAGCAGCTCCCAACTAGCGGGGCCCACAGATACGCAGTATTTT CASSSQLAGPTDTQYF
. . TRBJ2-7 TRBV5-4 TGTGCCAGCAGCCCTCTTGGGCACTCCTACGAGCAGTACTTC CASSPLGHSYEQYF
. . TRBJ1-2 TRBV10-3 TGTGCCATCAATACGGGACATGACCTATGGCTAACCTTC CAINTGHDLWLTF
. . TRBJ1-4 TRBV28 TGTGCCAGCAGTTCCGCCGGGACGGGGGATGAAAAACTGTTTTTT CASSSAGTGDEKLFF
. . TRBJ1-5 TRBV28 TGTGCCAGCAGTTTAGGGGGGGGGACTCAGCCCCAGCATTTT CASSLGGGTQPQHF
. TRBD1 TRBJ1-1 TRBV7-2 TGTGCCAGCAGCGTGGACAGGGTGGGGACTGAAGCTTTCTTT CASSVDRVGTEAFF
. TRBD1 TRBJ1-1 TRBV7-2 TGTGCCAGCAGCTTAGTGACAGGGGGCGCGAACACTGAAGCTTTCTTT CASSLVTGGANTEAFF
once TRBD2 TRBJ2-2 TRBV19 TGTGCCAGTAGTATAGCAGCGGGGGGGAACACCGGGGAGCTGTTTTTT CASSIAAGGNTGELFF
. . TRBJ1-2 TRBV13 TGTGCCAGCAGCTTAGGAGGGGCGCTTTTTAACGGCTACACCTTC CASSLGGALFNGYTF
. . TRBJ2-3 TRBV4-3 TGCGCCAGCAGCCAAGAGATTGGCCGGCGGGGCTTCAGCACAGATACGCAGTATTTT CASSQEIGRRGFSTDTQYF
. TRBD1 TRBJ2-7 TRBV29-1 TGCAGCGTTGTTGGCAACAGGGGCTACGAGCAGTACTTC CSVVGNRGYEQYF
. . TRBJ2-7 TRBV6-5 TGTGCCAGCAGTTACGCTGACGGGTACGAGCAGTACTTC CASSYADGYEQYF
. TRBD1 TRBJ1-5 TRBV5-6 TGTGCCAGCAGCTTGGCCGGGACAGGGTTGCAGCCCCAGCATTTT CASSLAGTGLQPQHF
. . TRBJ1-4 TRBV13 TGTGCCAGCAGTTTAAGGGGTGGTGGTGAAAAACTGTTTTTT CASSLRGGGEKLFF
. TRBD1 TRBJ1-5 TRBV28 TGTGCCAGCAGTTCACAGGGGTGGAATCAGCCCCAGCATTTT CASSSQGWNQPQHF
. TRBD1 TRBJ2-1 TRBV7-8 TGTGCCAGCAGCTTGGCCACGAGGACAGGGGGCTTCAATGAGCAGTTCTTC CASSLATRTGGFNEQFF
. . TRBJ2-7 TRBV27 TGTGCCAGCAGCCCGGCGCTCAGGGACGAGCAGTACTTC CASSPALRDEQYF
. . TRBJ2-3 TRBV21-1 TGTGCCAGCAGCAAAGTACCGACAACAGATACGCAGTATTTT CASSKVPTTDTQYF
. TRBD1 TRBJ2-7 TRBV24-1 TGTGCCACCAGTGACCAGGGACAGGACTACGAGCAGTACTTC CATSDQGQDYEQYF
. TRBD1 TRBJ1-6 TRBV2 TGTGCCAGCAGCGCGTCAGGCACAGGGGTTTCACCCCTCCACTTT CASSASGTGVSPLHF
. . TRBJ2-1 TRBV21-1 TGTGCCAGCAGCGCCCCTAGCGGGAGTCTCTACAATGAGCAGTTCTTC CASSAPSGSLYNEQFF
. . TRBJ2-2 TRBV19 TGTGCCCCCCCCAGGGCCGGGGAGCTGTTTTTT CAPPRAGELFF
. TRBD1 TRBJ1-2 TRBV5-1 TGCGCCAGCAGCCTTGGATCGGACAGGGGAGTCTATGGCTACACCTTC CASSLGSDRGVYGYTF
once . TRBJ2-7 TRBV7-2 TGTGCCAGCAGCTTAGCCCTACAGGGCGGGTACGAGCAGTACTTC CASSLALQGGYEQYF
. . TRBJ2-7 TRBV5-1 TGCGCCAGCAGCTTAAGTACAGGGAGCCTCCTCTACGAGCAGTACTTC CASSLSTGSLLYEQYF
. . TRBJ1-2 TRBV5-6 TGTGCCAGCAGCTTGGGACATAACTATGGCTACACCTTC CASSLGHNYGYTF
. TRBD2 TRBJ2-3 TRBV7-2 TGTGCCAGCAGCTTAATGGGCGCTAGCGGTTTCGCAGATACGCAGTATTTT CASSLMGASGFADTQYF
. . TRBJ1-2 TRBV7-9 TGTGCCAGCAGCTTAAACCTCGGACAGTATGGCTACACCTTC CASSLNLGQYGYTF
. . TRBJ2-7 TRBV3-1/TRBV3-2 TGTGCCAGCAGCCTCGGGGGTACTTGGGGAGGAGAGCAGTACTTC CASSLGGTWGGEQYF
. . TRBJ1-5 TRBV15 TGTGCCACCAGCAGACCCAGCACAGGGAGCAATCAGCCCCAGCATTTT CATSRPSTGSNQPQHF
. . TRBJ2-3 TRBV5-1 TGCGCCAGCAGCTTGGGGGCTAGAAGGGGAGATACGCAGTATTTT CASSLGARRGDTQYF
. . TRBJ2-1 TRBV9 TGTGCCAGCAGCCCTGACTATTACAATGAGCAGTTCTTC CASSPDYYNEQFF
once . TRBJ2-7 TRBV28 TGTGCCAGCAGTTTATTGGGTAGCGGCTACGAGCAGTACTTC CASSLLGSGYEQYF
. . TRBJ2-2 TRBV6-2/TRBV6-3 TGTGCCAGCAGTTACGGGCAGGGAGGCACCGGGGAGCTGTTTTTT CASSYGQGGTGELFF
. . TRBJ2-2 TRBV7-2 TGTGCCAGCAGCTTATTTCTCGGTAGTAACACCGGGGAGCTGTTTTTT CASSLFLGSNTGELFF
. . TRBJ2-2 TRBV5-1 TGCGCCAGCAGCTTGTGGCTAGAAGACACCGGGGAGCTGTTTTTT CASSLWLEDTGELFF
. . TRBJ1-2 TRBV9 TGTGCCAGCAGCGTAGAAGTACAGACGGGGAGCTATGGCTACACCTTC CASSVEVQTGSYGYTF
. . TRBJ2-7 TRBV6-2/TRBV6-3 TGTGCCAGCAGTTTGTTGAGGGGGGAGCAGTACTTC CASSLLRGEQYF
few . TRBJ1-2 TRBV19 TGTGCCAGTAGTATAGATCGGTGGGCCGTGGGCTACACCTTC CASSIDRWAVGYTF
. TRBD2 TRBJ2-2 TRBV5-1 TGCGCCAGCAGCCCAGGGACTAGCGGGGCCGGGGAGCTGTTTTTT CASSPGTSGAGELFF
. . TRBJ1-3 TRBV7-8 TGTGCCAGCAGCCCAGATTCTGGAAACACCATATATTTT CASSPDSGNTIYF
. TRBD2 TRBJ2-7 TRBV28 TGTGCCAGCAGTTTCTCTAGCGGGAGGTACGAGCAGTACTTC CASSFSSGRYEQYF
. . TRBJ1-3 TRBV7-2 TGTGCCAGCAGCCCGGGACAAGGAGACTCTGGAAACACCATATATTTT CASSPGQGDSGNTIYF
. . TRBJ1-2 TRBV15 TGTGCCACCAGCAGTTCCCAAGAGACAGTGAACTATGGCTACACCTTC CATSSSQETVNYGYTF
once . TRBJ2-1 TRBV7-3 TGTGCCAGCAGCCCGGACACCCGACAATACAATGAGCAGTTCTTC CASSPDTRQYNEQFF
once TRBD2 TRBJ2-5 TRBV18 TGTGCCAGCTCTCATACTCGAGTAGCGGGGTTCCAAGAGACCCAGTACTTC CASSHTRVAGFQETQYF
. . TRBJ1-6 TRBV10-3 TGTGCCATCAATAGCAGGGTAGATAATTCACCCCTCCACTTT CAINSRVDNSPLHF
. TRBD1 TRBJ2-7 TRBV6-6 TGTGCCAGCAGTTGGCAGGGGGCGGACAGCTACGAGCAGTACTTC CASSWQGADSYEQYF
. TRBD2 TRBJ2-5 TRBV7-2 TGTGCCAGCAGCTTATGGACTAGCGTCGGGGAGACCCAGTACTTC CASSLWTSVGETQYF
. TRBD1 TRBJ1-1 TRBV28 TGTGCCAGCAGTTTGTCGGACAGGTTCACTGAAGCTTTCTTT CASSLSDRFTEAFF
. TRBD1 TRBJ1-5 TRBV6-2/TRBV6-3 TGTGCCAGCAGTTTCACAGGGGGCGGACAGCCCCAGCATTTT CASSFTGGGQPQHF
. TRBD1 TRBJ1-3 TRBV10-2 TGCGCCAGCCGACAGGGGGACTCTGGAAACACCATATATTTT CASRQGDSGNTIYF
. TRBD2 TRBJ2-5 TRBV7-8 TGTGCCAGCAGCCCAACGCTCCTAGCGGGGGGGGGAGAGACCCAGTACTTC CASSPTLLAGGGETQYF
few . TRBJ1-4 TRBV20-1 TGCAGTGCTAACCCCCGAGACAGCCAAGTTTTT CSANPRDSQVF
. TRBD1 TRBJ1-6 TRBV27 TGTGCCAGCAGTTTATCAACGGGACAGGGTCCTAATTCACCCCTCCACTTT CASSLSTGQGPNSPLHF
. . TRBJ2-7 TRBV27 TGTGCCAGCAGTTTCGCGGGACGGGGGACCTACGAGCAGTACTTC CASSFAGRGTYEQYF
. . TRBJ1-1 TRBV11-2 TGTGCCAGCAGCTTAAACAGGGTGAACACTGAAGCTTTCTTT CASSLNRVNTEAFF